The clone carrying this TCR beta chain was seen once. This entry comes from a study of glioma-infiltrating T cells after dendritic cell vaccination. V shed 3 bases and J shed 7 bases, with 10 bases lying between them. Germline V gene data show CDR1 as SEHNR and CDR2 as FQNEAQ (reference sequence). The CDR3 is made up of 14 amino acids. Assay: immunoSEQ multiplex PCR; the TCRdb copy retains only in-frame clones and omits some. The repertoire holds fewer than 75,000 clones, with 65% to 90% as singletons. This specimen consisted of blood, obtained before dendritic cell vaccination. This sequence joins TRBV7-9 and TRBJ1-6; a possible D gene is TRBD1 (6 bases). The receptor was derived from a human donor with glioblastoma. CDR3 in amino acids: CASSFNRANSPLHF. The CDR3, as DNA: TGTGCCAGCAGCTTTAACAGGGCCAATTCACCCCTCCACTTT.